Following are 30 T cell receptor beta chains from one sample sequenced in a study of identical twins. A single record per CDR3 protein comes from TCRdb applying MiXCR to the 5' RACE reads. The sample holds hundreds of thousands of distinct CDR3 sequences, more than 13% seen once. The sequenced sample consisted of memory (CD45RO+) T cells sorted from blood. The receptor set was obtained from a woman younger than 30 in good health.

V and J are TRBV10-3 and TRBJ2-5; 8 nucleotides match TRBD1. J gave up 0 bases and V 5 bases, and 8 bases lay outside the gene matches. This CDR3 has 16 residues. From germline, CDR1 is ENHRY and CDR2 SYGVKD. DNA of the CDR3: TGTGCCATCAGTAGCCGGGACAGGACGTACCAAGAGACCCAGTACTTC. Translated, it gives CAISSRDRTYQETQYF.

The chain combines TRBV5-1 with TRBJ2-1; D ambiguous. Looked up from germline, CDR1 is SGHRS and CDR2 is YFSETQ. With 3 bases removed from V and 0 bases from J, the gap between germline ends came to 10 bases. This CDR3 comprises 15 residues. DNA of the CDR3: TGCGCCAGCAGCTACTGGCAGAGCTCCTACAATGAGCAGTTCTTC. It specifies CASSYWQSSYNEQFF.

V and J are TRBV2 and TRBJ1-6; D unclear. The CDR3 spans 15 residues. CDR1 and CDR2 (germline): SNHLY, FYNNEI. The V gene lost 7 bases and the J gene lost 8 bases, with 18 bases spanning the gap. CDR3 sequence (DNA): TGTGCCAGCATTCGTTCAGGCCGAAGGGATTCACCCCTCCACTTT. Amino acids: CASIRSGRRDSPLHF.

The CDR3 DNA reads TGTGCCAGCAGTCCCCCTGGGGGGTACTATGGCTACACCTTC. Its translation is CASSPPGGYYGYTF. This rearrangement joins TRBV28 to TRBJ1-2; a weak D match, TRBD1 (5 bases). The ends were cut back, 5 bases at V and 3 bases at J, with 13 bases in the middle. CDR1 is MDHEN and CDR2 is SYDVKM in the germline V gene. The length of the CDR3 is 14 residues.

The chain is built from TRBV30 and TRBJ2-5; D might be TRBD2 (6 bases). The germline V gene encodes CDR1 GTSNPN and CDR2 SVGIG (reference sequence). CDR3 length equals 14 residues. The germline V and J ends were trimmed by 1 base and 5 bases, with 14 bases remaining between them. This CDR3 is CAWSGTGVVETQYF. CDR3 DNA sequence: TGTGCCTGGAGTGGGACGGGAGTGGTGGAGACCCAGTACTTC.

A few counts support this clonotype. This sequence joins TRBV4-2 and TRBJ2-5; 7 nucleotides agree with TRBD2. Unmatched junction bases numbered 10, after V lost 0 bases and J lost 3 bases. The CDR3 totals 17 residues. Germline CDR1 reads LGHNA; CDR2 reads YNFKEQ. The CDR3 here is CASSQDWNGRFEETQYF. The CDR3 nucleotides are TGTGCCAGCAGCCAAGATTGGAACGGGAGGTTCGAAGAGACCCAGTACTTC.

This clonotype was found a few times. The chain has TRBV29-1 and TRBJ2-1; perhaps TRBD2 as D (6 bases). Germline V CDR1 and CDR2: SQVTM, ANQGSEA. This CDR3 spans 17 amino acids. Trimming removed 3 bases at V and 8 bases at J, with 26 bases between. CDR3 in DNA: TGCAGCGTTGAGGGCGAGACTAGTTCGAAGATGGTAGATGAGCAGTTCTTC. Residues: CSVEGETSSKMVDEQFF.

On this clonotype itself: A much larger clone differs by one base, so this may be a read error. The rearrangement joins TRBV7-2 to TRBJ1-1; D not resolved. Trimming stripped 1 base from V and 4 bases from J, with 7 bases between. Germline lookup yields CDR1 SGHTA and CDR2 FQGNSA. This CDR3 has 13 residues. CDR3 DNA sequence: TGTGCCAGCAGCTTAGGGGAGAGCACTGAAGCTTTCTTT. It translates to CASSLGESTEAFF.

The V gene is TRBV5-5, the J gene TRBJ2-5; TRBD2 aligns across 8 bases. Trimming cost V 2 bases and J 5 bases; bases outside gene matches: 8. The germline V gene encodes CDR1 SGHKS and CDR2 YYEKEE (reference sequence). This CDR3 is 15 amino acids long. The CDR3 DNA follows: TGTGCCAGCAGCTTTGTGGCTAGCGGGTGGGAGACCCAGTACTTC. Amino acid sequence: CASSFVASGWETQYF.

There are many counts of this clonotype. The J gene is TRBJ2-2, the V gene TRBV6-4; 7 nucleotides align to TRBD1. After removal of 2 bases from V and 3 bases from J, the junction contained 0 bases not matched to a gene. This CDR3 has 14 residues. The germline gives CDR1 MRHNA, CDR2 SNTAGT. This CDR3 is CASSDGTDTGELFF. In DNA form, the CDR3 reads TGTGCCAGCAGTGACGGGACAGACACCGGGGAGCTGTTTTTT.

This chain joins TRBV20-1 and TRBJ2-7, with 11 positions matching TRBD1. This CDR3 has 14 amino acids. V was clipped by 0 bases and J by 6 bases; unmatched bases: 4. The germline CDR1 and CDR2 sequences are DFQATT and SNEGSKA (reference sequence). CDR3 bases: TGCAGTGCTAGAGACCCGGGGACAGGGGGCGAGCAGTACTTC. As protein: CSARDPGTGGEQYF.

The chain uses TRBV19 and TRBJ1-5, with D unresolved. Germline assignment: CDR1 LNHDA and CDR2 SQIVND (reference sequence). V lost 6 bases and J 0 bases, leaving 15 bases between the germline ends. This CDR3 is 16 amino acids long. CDR3 sequence (DNA): TGTGCCAGTAGCCTTCAGCCTGGGTATAGCAATCAGCCCCAGCATTTT. Translated: CASSLQPGYSNQPQHF.

The V and J genes are TRBV6-2 or TRBV6-3 and TRBJ2-5, with a tentative D call TRBD2 (6 bases). The CDR3 totals 14 residues. V lost 7 bases to trimming and J lost 2 bases, with 14 bases between them. Germline CDR1 is MNHEY and CDR2 is SVGEGT. CDR3 nucleotides: TGTGCCAGCAAAACTTTAGCGGATCAAGAGACCCAGTACTTC. Translated, it gives CASKTLADQETQYF.

Only a few counts were recorded for this clonotype. This chain joins TRBV12-5 and TRBJ2-3; TRBD2 aligns across 13 bases. The germline V gene has CDR1 LGHNT and CDR2 FRNRAP. The CDR3 covers 23 residues. V shed 2 bases, J shed 4 bases, and the junction held 24 bases outside the gene matches. Written as DNA, the CDR3 is TGTGCTAGTGGTTTGTTCCAACCCTCCGGACTAGCGGGAGTAAGGCGGGGCCCAGATACGCAGTATTTT. It encodes CASGLFQPSGLAGVRRGPDTQYF. The whole variable domain, remainder taken from reference TRBV12-5 and TRBJ2-3, is DARVTQTPRHKVTEMGQEVTMRCQPILGHNTVFWYRQTMMQGLELLAYFRNRAPLDDSGMPKDRFSAEMPDATLATLKIQPSEPRDSAVYFCASGLFQPSGLAGVRRGPDTQYFGPGTRLTVL.

The chain employs TRBV4-2 and TRBJ2-7, with TRBD1 identical over 9 bases. The V segment lost 0 bases and the J segment 2 bases; nucleotides outside the gene matches: 11. The CDR3 has 18 residues. The germline V gene encodes CDR1 LGHNA and CDR2 YNFKEQ. DNA for the CDR3: TGTGCCAGCAGCCAAGATGCGACAATTTGGACAGGGGCCTACGAGCAGTACTTC. Its translation: CASSQDATIWTGAYEQYF.

The chain employs TRBV5-5 and TRBJ2-1; TRBD2 agrees at 7 bases. Per germline, CDR1 SGHKS and CDR2 YYEKEE (reference sequence). This CDR3 has 15 residues. Trimming cost V 2 bases and J 3 bases; bases outside gene matches: 5. The DNA of the CDR3 is TGTGCCAGCAGCTTTGGTCTAGCGGACTACAATGAGCAGTTCTTC. Protein sequence: CASSFGLADYNEQFF. The variable domain in full, with the rest retrieved from reference TRBV5-5 and TRBJ2-1, is DAGVTQSPTHLIKTRGQQVTLRCSPISGHKSVSWYQQVLGQGPQFIFQYYEKEERGRGNFPDRFSARQFPNYSSELNVNALLLGDSALYLCASSFGLADYNEQFFGPGTRLTVL.

This clonotype was found a few times. This chain links TRBV10-3 with TRBJ2-7; 9 positions match TRBD1. The ends lost 6 bases at V and 1 base at J; junction bases unmatched: 4. Per germline, CDR1 ENHRY and CDR2 SYGVKD. The CDR3 covers 14 residues. Here the CDR3 reads CAIRAGQGSYEQYF. The CDR3 bases are TGTGCCATCAGAGCAGGACAGGGGTCCTACGAGCAGTACTTC.

CDR3: CSALKGGNEQFF. The CDR3 coding sequence is TGCAGTGCTTTGAAGGGGGGCAATGAGCAGTTCTTC. The chain recombines TRBV20-1 with TRBJ2-1; D is possibly TRBD1 or TRBD2 (6 bases each). Trimming removed 5 bases at V and 6 bases at J, with 11 bases between. This CDR3 has 12 amino acids. Germline V gives CDR1 DFQATT, CDR2 SNEGSKA (reference sequence).

This clonotype came up many times. The rearrangement joins TRBV14 to TRBJ2-1; a weak D match, TRBD1 (6 bases). Trimming took 4 bases from V and 9 from J, leaving 13 bases between them. The CDR3 has 13 amino acids. From germline, CDR1 is SGHDN and CDR2 FVKESK. Here the CDR3 DNA reads TGTGCCAGCAGCCGCCAGGGGAGCAGTGAGCAGTTCTTC. It specifies CASSRQGSSEQFF.

This clonotype was picked up a small number of times. This rearrangement joins TRBV4-1 to TRBJ2-1; D is perhaps TRBD2 (6 bases). The CDR3 loop spans 14 amino acids. V was trimmed by 3 bases and J by 8 bases, leaving 14 bases between them. Germline CDR1 MGHRA, CDR2 YSYEKL. The CDR3 protein is CASSHPLRGDEQFF. The DNA of the CDR3 is TGCGCCAGCAGCCACCCCCTACGCGGGGATGAGCAGTTCTTC.

The rearrangement uses TRBV14 and TRBJ2-1; either TRBD1 or TRBD2 may fit D (5 bases each). With 4 bases removed from V and 12 bases from J, the gap between germline ends came to 22 bases. There are 15 residues in the CDR3. The germline CDR1 and CDR2 sequences are SGHDN and FVKESK. This CDR3 is CASSPIGQPLRVQFF. The CDR3 DNA reads TGTGCCAGCAGCCCGATCGGACAACCCCTGCGGGTGCAGTTCTTC.

This chain links TRBV14 with TRBJ1-3; 10 bases line up with TRBD1. V was pared by 2 bases and J by 4 bases, with 8 bases of the junction left unmatched. The CDR3 is made up of 17 amino acids. Germline-derived CDR1 and CDR2 are SGHDN and FVKESK. CDR3 nucleotide sequence: TGTGCCAGCAGCCAATTTGTGGGACAGGGGACAGGAAACACCATATATTTT. Its protein is CASSQFVGQGTGNTIYF. The full variable domain, rest sourced from reference TRBV14 and TRBJ1-3, is EAGVTQFPSHSVIEKGQTVTLRCDPISGHDNLYWYRRVMGKEIKFLLHFVKESKQDESGMPNNRFLAERTGGTYSTLKVQPAELEDSGVYFCASSQFVGQGTGNTIYFGEGSWLTVV.

This clonotype was found a few times. The CDR3 DNA reads as TGTGCCAGCAGCGTGTTAGCGGGAGATGAGCAGTTCTTC. Its translation is CASSVLAGDEQFF. The chain is built from TRBV9 and TRBJ2-1; TRBD2 agrees at 9 bases. The CDR3 has 13 residues. With V trimmed by 2 bases and J by 8 bases, 2 bases remained unmatched. Germline CDR1 is SGDLS and CDR2 is YYNGEE.

In this sample, this clonotype turned up many times. The CDR3 protein is CASSLFGAGEKLFF. CDR3 in DNA: TGTGCCAGCAGCTTATTTGGGGCAGGTGAAAAACTGTTTTTT. The J gene is TRBJ1-4, the V gene TRBV7-2; maybe TRBD1 (5 bases). V lost 2 bases to trimming and J lost 7 bases, with 11 bases between them. The CDR3 sequence is 14 residues long. Per the germline V gene, CDR1 is SGHTA and CDR2 is FQGNSA.

A note on this clonotype: This is likely a read error, given that the CDR3 carries no conserved phenylalanine or tryptophan at its end. The CDR3 region is CASSDRGGSTDTQYC. CDR3 nucleotide sequence: TGTGCCAGCAGCGACAGGGGGGGTAGCACAGATACGCAGTATTGT. The chain uses TRBV6-1 and TRBJ2-3, with 9 bases identical to TRBD1. CDR3 length: 15 residues. From germline, CDR1 is MNHNS and CDR2 SASEGT. With V trimmed by 6 bases and J by 0 bases, 4 bases remained unmatched.

The chain has TRBV30 and TRBJ2-7; 9 nucleotides line up with TRBD1. The germline gives CDR1 GTSNPN, CDR2 SVGIG (reference sequence). Trimming removed 5 bases from V and 1 base from J; junction bases left unmatched: 9. CDR3 size: 15 residues. CDR3 amino acids: CAWQSGTGFSYEQYF. Here the CDR3 DNA reads TGTGCCTGGCAATCCGGGACAGGGTTTTCCTACGAGCAGTACTTC. Using reference TRBV30 and TRBJ2-7 for the parts outside the CDR3, the full variable domain is SQTIHQWPATLVQPVGSPLSLECTVEGTSNPNLYWYRQAAGRGLQLLFYSVGIGQISSEVPQNLSASRPQDRQFILSSKKLLLSDSGFYLCAWQSGTGFSYEQYFGPGTRLTVT.

This rearrangement joins TRBV5-1 to TRBJ2-5; 7 bases are shared with TRBD1. Germline assignment: CDR1 SGHRS and CDR2 YFSETQ. The length of the CDR3 is 14 residues. Losses at the gene ends were 4 bases for V and 2 bases for J; bases not matched to a gene: 5. CDR3 sequence: CASSLTQGQETQYF. The CDR3 DNA follows: TGCGCCAGCAGCCTCACACAGGGGCAAGAGACCCAGTACTTC.

The chain links TRBV10-2 to TRBJ2-1, with 8 bases that match TRBD2. Germline V gene data show CDR1 as WSHSY and CDR2 as SAAADI. V shed 9 bases, J shed 6 bases, and the junction held 10 bases outside the gene matches. The CDR3 is 14 residues long. The CDR3 nucleotides read TGCGCCAGTTCGATCCGGGGGGGCCTCAATGAGCAGTTCTTC. Translation gives CASSIRGGLNEQFF.

V usage is TRBV15 and J usage is TRBJ2-7; D perhaps matches TRBD2 (6 bases). The CDR3 is 14 residues long. Trimming shortened V by 5 bases and J by 0 bases, and 11 bases separated the two germline ends. CDR1 and CDR2 from the germline V gene are LNHNV and YYDKDF (reference sequence). In DNA form, the CDR3 reads TGTGCCACCAGCGAGGTGGACTACTCCTACGAGCAGTACTTC. Protein: CATSEVDYSYEQYF.

V and J are TRBV29-1 and TRBJ2-7, with D tentatively TRBD2 (6 bases). V was clipped by 5 bases and J by 6 bases, with 14 bases between them. The CDR3 loop spans 12 amino acids. Germline V gives CDR1 SQVTM, CDR2 ANQGSEA. The CDR3 nucleotides are TGCAGCGTTTATGGGGGACTCGGCGAGCAGTACTTC. It yields the protein CSVYGGLGEQYF.